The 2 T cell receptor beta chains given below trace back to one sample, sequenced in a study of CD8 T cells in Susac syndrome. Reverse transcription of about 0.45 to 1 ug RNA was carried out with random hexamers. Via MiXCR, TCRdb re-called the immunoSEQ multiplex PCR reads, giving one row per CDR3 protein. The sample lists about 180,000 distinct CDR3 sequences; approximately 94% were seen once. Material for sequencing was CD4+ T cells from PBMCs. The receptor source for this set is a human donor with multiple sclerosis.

CDR3 nucleotide sequence: TGTGCCAGCAGCCAATTGGGACAGGGGTCATACGAGCAGTACTTC. Translating gives CASSQLGQGSYEQYF. The chain uses TRBV27 and TRBJ2-7, with TRBD1 matching 10 bases. Germline V CDR1 and CDR2: MNHEY, SMNVEV (reference sequence). The V and J ends lost 6 bases and 4 bases, in that order; junction bases with no gene match: 9. This CDR3 has 15 residues.

CDR3 region: CSARGGQGRYEQYF. The CDR3 nucleotides read TGCAGTGCTAGAGGGGGACAGGGGAGGTACGAGCAGTACTTC. V is TRBV20-1 and J is TRBJ2-7; 10 nucleotides agree with TRBD1. This CDR3 is built from 14 residues. V trimming: 1 base; J trimming: 4 bases; junction bases outside the gene matches: 4. Germline loops: CDR1 DFQATT, CDR2 SNEGSKA (reference sequence).